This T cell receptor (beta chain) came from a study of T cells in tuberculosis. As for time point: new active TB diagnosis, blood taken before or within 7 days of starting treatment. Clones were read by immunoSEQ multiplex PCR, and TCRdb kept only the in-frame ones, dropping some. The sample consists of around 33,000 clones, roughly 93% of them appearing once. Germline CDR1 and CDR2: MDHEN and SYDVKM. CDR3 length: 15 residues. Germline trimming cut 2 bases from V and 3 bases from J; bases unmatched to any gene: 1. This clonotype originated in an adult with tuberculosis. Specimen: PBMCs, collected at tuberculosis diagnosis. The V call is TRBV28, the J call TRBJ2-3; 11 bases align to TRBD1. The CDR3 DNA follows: TGTGCCAGCAGTTTAGGGACAGGGGGGACAGATACGCAGTATTTT. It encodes CASSLGTGGTDTQYF.